This T cell receptor (beta chain) originates from a study of blood T cells in healthy people across ages. Alongside a J-beta primer mix, a sample-barcoded 5' primer served in a second PCR lasting about 7 to 11 cycles. A single record per CDR3 protein comes from TCRdb applying MiXCR to the 5' RACE reads. The sample lists about 720,000 distinct CDR3 sequences; 22% were seen once. Deletions cut 1 base from V and 5 bases from J, with 15 bases between. CDR3 length: 15 residues. The germline CDR1 and CDR2 sequences are LGHDT and YNNKEL (reference sequence). Study conclusions and caveats: A greater number of naive CD4+ cells and higher diversity distinguished long-lived donors from aged donors. Researchers said unsorted PBMCs prevented a conclusive naive versus antigen-experienced comparison. As age increased, TCR beta diversity per million T cells fell in a roughly linear fashion.

Note on this clonotype: Its antigen is unidentified.

Isolation recovered at least 7 million PBMCs from every sample. The sequenced sample was blood. The rearrangement joins TRBV3-1 to TRBJ2-7, with D possibly being TRBD1 (5 bases). The TCR was taken from a man between 65 and 85 years old in good health. The CDR3 spells CASSQVKGVLDEQYF. The CDR3 region has the DNA TGTGCCAGCAGCCAAGTAAAAGGGGTTCTCGACGAGCAGTACTTC.